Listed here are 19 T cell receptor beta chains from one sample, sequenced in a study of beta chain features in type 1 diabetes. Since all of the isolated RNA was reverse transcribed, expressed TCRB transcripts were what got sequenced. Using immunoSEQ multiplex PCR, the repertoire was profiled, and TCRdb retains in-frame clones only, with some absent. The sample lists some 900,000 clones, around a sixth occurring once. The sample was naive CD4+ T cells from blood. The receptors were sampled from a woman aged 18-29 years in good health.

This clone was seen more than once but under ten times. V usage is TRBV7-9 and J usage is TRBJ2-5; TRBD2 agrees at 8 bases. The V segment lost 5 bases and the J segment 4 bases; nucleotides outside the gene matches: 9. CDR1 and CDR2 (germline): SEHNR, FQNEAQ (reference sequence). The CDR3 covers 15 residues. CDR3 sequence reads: CASSRGRGGGETQYF. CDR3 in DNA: TGTGCCAGCAGCCGCGGTCGGGGGGGCGGAGAGACCCAGTACTTC.

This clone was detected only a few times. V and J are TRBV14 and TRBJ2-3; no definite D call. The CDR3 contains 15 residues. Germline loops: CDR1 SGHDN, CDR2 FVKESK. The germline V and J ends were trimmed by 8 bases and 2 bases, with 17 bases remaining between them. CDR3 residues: CASGPMYTNTDTQYF. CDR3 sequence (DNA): TGTGCCAGCGGCCCTATGTACACGAACACAGATACGCAGTATTTT.

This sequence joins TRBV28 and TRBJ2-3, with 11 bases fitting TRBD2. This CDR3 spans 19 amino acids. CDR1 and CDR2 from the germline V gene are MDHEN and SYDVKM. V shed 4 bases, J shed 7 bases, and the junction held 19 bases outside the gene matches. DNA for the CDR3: TGTGCCAGCAGTTGGATTGGACACCCTAGCGGGAGGCAAGGGTATACGCAGTATTTT. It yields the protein CASSWIGHPSGRQGYTQYF.

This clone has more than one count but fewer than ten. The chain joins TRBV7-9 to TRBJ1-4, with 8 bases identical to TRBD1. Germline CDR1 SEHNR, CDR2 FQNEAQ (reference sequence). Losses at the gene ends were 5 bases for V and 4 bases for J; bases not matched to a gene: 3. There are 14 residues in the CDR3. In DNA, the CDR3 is TGTGCCAGCAGCAACGGACAGGGTAATGAAAAACTGTTTTTT. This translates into CASSNGQGNEKLFF. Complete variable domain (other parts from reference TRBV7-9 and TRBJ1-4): DTGVSQNPRHKITKRGQNVTFRCDPISEHNRLYWYRQTLGQGPEFLTYFQNEAQLEKSRLLSDRFSAERPKGSFSTLEIQRTEQGDSAMYLCASSNGQGNEKLFFGSGTQLSVL.

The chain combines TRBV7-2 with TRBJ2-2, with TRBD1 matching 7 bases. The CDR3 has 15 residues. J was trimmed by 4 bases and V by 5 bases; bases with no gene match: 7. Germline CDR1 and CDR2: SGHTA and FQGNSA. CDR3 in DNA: TGTGCCAGCAGCGTAGACAGGGTCGGCACCGGGGAGCTGTTTTTT. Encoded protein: CASSVDRVGTGELFF.

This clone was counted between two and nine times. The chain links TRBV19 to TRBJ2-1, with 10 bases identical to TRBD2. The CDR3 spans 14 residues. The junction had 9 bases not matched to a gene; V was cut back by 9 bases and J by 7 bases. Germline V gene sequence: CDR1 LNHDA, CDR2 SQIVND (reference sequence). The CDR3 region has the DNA TGTGCCAGCCGGCTAGCGGGAGTGTTTAATGAGCAGTTCTTC. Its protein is CASRLAGVFNEQFF. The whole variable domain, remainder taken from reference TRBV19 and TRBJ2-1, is DGGITQSPKYLFRKEGQNVTLSCEQNLNHDAMYWYRQDPGQGLRLIYYSQIVNDFQKGDIAEGYSVSREKKESFPLTVTSAQKNPTAFYLCASRLAGVFNEQFFGPGTRLTVL.

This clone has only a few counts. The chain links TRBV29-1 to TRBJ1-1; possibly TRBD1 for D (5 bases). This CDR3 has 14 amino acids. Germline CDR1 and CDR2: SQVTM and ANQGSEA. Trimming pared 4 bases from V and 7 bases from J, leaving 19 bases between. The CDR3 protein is CSVVRDANLVEAFF. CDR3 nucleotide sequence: TGCAGCGTTGTGCGGGACGCGAATTTAGTTGAAGCTTTCTTT.

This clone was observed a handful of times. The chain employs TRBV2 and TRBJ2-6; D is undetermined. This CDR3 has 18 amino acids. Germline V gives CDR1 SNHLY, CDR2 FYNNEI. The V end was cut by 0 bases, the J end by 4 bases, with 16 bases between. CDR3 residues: CASSEALFRVSGANVLTF. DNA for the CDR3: TGTGCCAGCAGTGAAGCGCTTTTTCGGGTATCCGGGGCCAACGTCCTGACTTTC.

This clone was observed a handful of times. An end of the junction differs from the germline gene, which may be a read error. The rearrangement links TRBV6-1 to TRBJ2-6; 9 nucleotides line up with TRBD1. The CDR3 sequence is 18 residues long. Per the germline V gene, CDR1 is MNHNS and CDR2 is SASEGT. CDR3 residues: CAISDGTGRVSGANVLTF. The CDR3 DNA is TGTGCCATCAGTGATGGGACAGGGAGGGTCTCTGGGGCCAACGTCCTGACTTTC.

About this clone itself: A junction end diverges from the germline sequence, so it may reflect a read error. The CDR3 DNA is TGTGCCACCAGCAGAGATTGGCGGGGCAACCAGCCCCAGCATTTT. Translating gives CATSRDWRGNQPQHF. The chain employs TRBV15 and TRBJ1-5; D might be TRBD1 (5 bases). Per germline, CDR1 LNHNV and CDR2 YYDKDF (reference sequence). This CDR3 has 15 amino acids.

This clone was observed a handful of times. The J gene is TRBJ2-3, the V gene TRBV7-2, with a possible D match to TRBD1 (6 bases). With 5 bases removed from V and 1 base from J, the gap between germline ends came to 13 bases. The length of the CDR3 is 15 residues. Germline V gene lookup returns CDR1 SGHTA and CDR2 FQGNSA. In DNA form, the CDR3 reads TGTGCCAGCAGCCCTCCGGCAGGGGGCACAGATACGCAGTATTTT. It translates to CASSPPAGGTDTQYF.

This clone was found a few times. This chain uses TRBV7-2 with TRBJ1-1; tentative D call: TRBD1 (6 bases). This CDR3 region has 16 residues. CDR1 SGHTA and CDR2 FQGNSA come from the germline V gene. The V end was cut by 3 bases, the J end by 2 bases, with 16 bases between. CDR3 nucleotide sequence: TGTGCCAGCAGCTTGTGGCCTATGGGGGCTAACACTGAAGCTTTCTTT. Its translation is CASSLWPMGANTEAFF.

The CDR3 is CASSLNSPLGGETQYF. Written as DNA, the CDR3 is TGTGCCAGCAGCTTAAACAGCCCTCTGGGGGGGGAGACCCAGTACTTC. The chain joins TRBV7-3 to TRBJ2-5, with 7 positions matching TRBD2. The CDR3 covers 16 residues. Germline V lookup: CDR1 SGHTA, CDR2 FQGTGA. V shed 1 base and J 5 bases; nucleotides not matched to a gene: 10.

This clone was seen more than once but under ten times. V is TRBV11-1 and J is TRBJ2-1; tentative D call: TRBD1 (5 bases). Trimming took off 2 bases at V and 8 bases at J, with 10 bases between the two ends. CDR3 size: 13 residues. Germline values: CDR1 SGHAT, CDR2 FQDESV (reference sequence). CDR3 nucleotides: TGTGCCAGCAGCTTACTTCAGGGCTATGAGCAGTTCTTC. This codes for CASSLLQGYEQFF.

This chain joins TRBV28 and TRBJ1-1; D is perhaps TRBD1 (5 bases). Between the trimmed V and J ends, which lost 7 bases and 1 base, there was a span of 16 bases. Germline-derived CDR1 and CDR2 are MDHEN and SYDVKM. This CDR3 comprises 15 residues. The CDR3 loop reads CASNHQGAKNTEAFF. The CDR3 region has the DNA TGTGCCAGCAACCATCAGGGAGCTAAGAACACTGAAGCTTTCTTT.

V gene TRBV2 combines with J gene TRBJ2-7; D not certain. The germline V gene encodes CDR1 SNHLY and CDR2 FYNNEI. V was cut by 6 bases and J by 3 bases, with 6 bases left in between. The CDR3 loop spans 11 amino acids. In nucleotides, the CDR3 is TGTGCCAGCAGGGCCGGCTACGAGCAGTACTTC. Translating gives CASRAGYEQYF.

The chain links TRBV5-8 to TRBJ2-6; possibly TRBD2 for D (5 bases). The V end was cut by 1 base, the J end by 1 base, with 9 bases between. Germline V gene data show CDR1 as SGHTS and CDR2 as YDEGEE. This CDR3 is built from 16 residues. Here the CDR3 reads CASSLLSGSGANVLTF. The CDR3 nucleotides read TGTGCCAGCAGCTTGTTATCGGGATCTGGGGCCAACGTCCTGACTTTC.

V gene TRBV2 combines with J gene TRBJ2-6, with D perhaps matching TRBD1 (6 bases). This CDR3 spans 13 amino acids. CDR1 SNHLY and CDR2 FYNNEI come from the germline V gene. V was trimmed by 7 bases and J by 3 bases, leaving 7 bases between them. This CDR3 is CASTGDGANVLTF. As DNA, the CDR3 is TGTGCCAGCACAGGGGATGGGGCCAACGTCCTGACTTTC.

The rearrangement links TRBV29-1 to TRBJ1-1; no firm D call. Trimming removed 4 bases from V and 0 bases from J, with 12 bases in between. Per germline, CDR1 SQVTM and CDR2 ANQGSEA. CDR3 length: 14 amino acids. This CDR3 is CSVVALAVNTEAFF. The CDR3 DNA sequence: TGCAGCGTTGTTGCTCTAGCGGTGAACACTGAAGCTTTCTTT.